This T cell receptor (beta chain) was profiled in a study of blood T cell repertoires in COVID-19. On the study more broadly: T cells, B-cell-depleted T cells, or PBMCs provided the cDNA or gDNA that served as material.

Original data processing: The assay estimated nucleated cells by amplifying reference gene primers. Method: immunoSEQ multiplex PCR; TCRdb's copy keeps in-frame clones and lacks some. The V and J calls and clone size come from that table; D and trimming were worked out from the DNA. This sample has roughly 330,000 clones, with 75% to 90% found just once. The germline CDR1 and CDR2 sequences are SGHRS and YFSETQ. The V and J ends lost 0 bases and 13 bases respectively, with 19 bases between them. The CDR3 runs 14 residues. Individuals aged about 18 to 90 years were recruited from approximately 22 US areas. In Cohort 3, a recovered donor had either two negative PCRs, clearance, or symptom resolution.

The receptor was derived from a young man who had recovered from COVID-19. V gene TRBV5-1 combines with J gene TRBJ1-2, with a tentative D call TRBD1 (5 bases). Sequencing input: PBMCs or T cells enriched from blood (not recorded which). CDR3 sequence (DNA): TGCGCCAGCAGCTTGGAATTGGGGCTAGAATCTGGCACCTTC. Its protein is CASSLELGLESGTF.